These 5 T cell receptor beta chains share one sample of origin, sequenced in a study of shared clonotypes between healthy human individuals. Some clones are missing from TCRdb's copy, which holds only in-frame ones; the method was immunoSEQ multiplex PCR. The sample includes millions of clones, 90% to 95% seen only once; the top ten take more than 0.1%. What was sequenced was naive CD4+ T cells sorted from blood. Subset indicated: CD45RA+ positively selected. These receptors were obtained from a man between 18 and 35 years old in good health.

This chain joins TRBV6-6 and TRBJ1-1; a possible D gene is TRBD1 (6 bases). This CDR3 is built from 12 residues. Trimming took 4 bases from V and 8 from J, leaving 11 bases between them. Germline V gives CDR1 MNHNY, CDR2 SVGAGI (reference sequence). The CDR3 sequence: CASSLGQSEAFF. CDR3 in DNA: TGTGCCAGCAGTTTAGGACAGAGCGAAGCTTTCTTT.

As concerns this clone: The same CDR3 arises from other DNA sequences in this sample as well. The chain employs TRBV5-1 and TRBJ2-1; no clear D. Germline CDR1 and CDR2: SGHRS and YFSETQ. This CDR3 region has 13 residues. The V end was cut by 0 bases, the J end by 7 bases, with 8 bases between. The CDR3 bases are TGCGCCAGCAGCTTGGGTTTGGCGAATGAGCAGTTCTTC. It codes for CASSLGLANEQFF. Using reference TRBV5-1 and TRBJ2-1 for the parts outside the CDR3, the full variable domain is KAGVTQTPRYLIKTRGQQVTLSCSPISGHRSVSWYQQTPGQGLQFLFEYFSETQRNKGNFPGRFSGRQFSNSRSEMNVSTLELGDSALYLCASSLGLANEQFFGPGTRLTVL.

The V gene is TRBV7-2, the J gene TRBJ2-7, with 8 bases aligning to TRBD1. The CDR3 length is 15 residues. Germline V gene lookup returns CDR1 SGHTA and CDR2 FQGNSA. Losses at the gene ends were 3 bases for V and 3 bases for J; bases not matched to a gene: 7. CDR3 region: CASSLVGTGHYEQYF. CDR3 sequence (DNA): TGTGCCAGCAGCTTGGTGGGGACAGGCCACTACGAGCAGTACTTC.

The rearrangement uses TRBV7-8 and TRBJ1-2, with D possibly being TRBD1 (5 bases). The CDR3 is 14 amino acids. V lost 3 bases, J lost 4 bases, and 12 bases lay in between. Germline-derived CDR1 and CDR2 are SGHVS and FQNEAQ. CDR3 DNA sequence: TGTGCCAGCAGCTTCCGAGGGGTCATCTATGGCTACACCTTC. Its protein is CASSFRGVIYGYTF.

Turning to this clone: The sample carries other DNA sequences with the same CDR3. The chain joins TRBV6-1 to TRBJ2-2; TRBD1 or TRBD2 may be the D gene (5 bases each). Between the trimmed V and J ends, which lost 2 bases and 5 bases, there was a span of 9 bases. There are 14 residues in the CDR3. Germline V gene data show CDR1 as MNHNS and CDR2 as SASEGT. CDR3 DNA sequence: TGTGCCAGCAGTGAACAGGGCGGGACCGGGGAGCTGTTTTTT. Translated, it gives CASSEQGGTGELFF.